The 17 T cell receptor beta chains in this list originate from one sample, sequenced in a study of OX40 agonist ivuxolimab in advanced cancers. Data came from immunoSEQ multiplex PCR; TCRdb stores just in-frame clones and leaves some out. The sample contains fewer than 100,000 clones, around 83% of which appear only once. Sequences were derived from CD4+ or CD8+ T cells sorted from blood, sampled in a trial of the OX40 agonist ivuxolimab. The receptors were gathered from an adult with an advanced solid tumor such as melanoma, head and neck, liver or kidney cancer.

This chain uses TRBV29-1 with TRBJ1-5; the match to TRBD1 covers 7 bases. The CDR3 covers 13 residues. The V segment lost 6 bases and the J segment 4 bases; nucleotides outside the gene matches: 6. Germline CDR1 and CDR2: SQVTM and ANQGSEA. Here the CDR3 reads CSVVQGSNQPQHF. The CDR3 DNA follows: TGCAGCGTAGTACAGGGGTCAAATCAGCCCCAGCATTTT. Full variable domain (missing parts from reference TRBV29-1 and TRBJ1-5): SAVISQKPSRDICQRGTSLTIQCQVDSQVTMMFWYRQQPGQSLTLIATANQGSEATYESGFVIDKFPISRPNLTFSTLTVSNMSPEDSSIYLCSVVQGSNQPQHFGDGTRLSIL.

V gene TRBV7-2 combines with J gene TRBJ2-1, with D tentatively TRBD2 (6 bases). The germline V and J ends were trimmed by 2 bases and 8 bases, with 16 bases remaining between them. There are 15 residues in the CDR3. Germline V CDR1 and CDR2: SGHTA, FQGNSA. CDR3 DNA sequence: TGTGCCAGCAGCTTAACCACTCTGCGGGACCATGAGCAGTTCTTC. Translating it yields CASSLTTLRDHEQFF.

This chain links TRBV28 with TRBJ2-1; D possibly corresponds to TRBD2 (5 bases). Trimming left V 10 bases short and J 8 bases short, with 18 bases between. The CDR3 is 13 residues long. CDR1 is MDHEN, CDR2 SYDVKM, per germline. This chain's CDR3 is CATRTRNQDEQFF. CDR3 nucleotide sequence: TGTGCCACCCGTACTAGGAATCAGGATGAGCAGTTCTTC.

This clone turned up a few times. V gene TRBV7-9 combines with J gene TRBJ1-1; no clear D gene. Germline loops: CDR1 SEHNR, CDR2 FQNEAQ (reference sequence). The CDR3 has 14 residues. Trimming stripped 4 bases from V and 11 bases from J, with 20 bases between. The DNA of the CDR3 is TGTGCCAGCAGCTCCCTCGCCGCTGGGAGGAGGGCTTTCTTT. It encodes CASSSLAAGRRAFF.

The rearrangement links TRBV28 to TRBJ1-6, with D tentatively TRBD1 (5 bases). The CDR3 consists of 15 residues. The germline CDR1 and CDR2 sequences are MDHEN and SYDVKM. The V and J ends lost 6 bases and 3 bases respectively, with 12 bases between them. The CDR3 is CASRDLTGYNSPLHF. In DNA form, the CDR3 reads TGTGCCAGCAGAGACCTCACAGGCTATAATTCACCCCTCCACTTT.

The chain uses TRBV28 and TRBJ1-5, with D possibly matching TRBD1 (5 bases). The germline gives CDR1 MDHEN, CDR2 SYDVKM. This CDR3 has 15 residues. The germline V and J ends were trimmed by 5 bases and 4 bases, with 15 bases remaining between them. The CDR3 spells CASSGLAGPNQPQHF. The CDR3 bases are TGTGCCAGCAGTGGCCTCGCAGGGCCAAATCAGCCCCAGCATTTT.

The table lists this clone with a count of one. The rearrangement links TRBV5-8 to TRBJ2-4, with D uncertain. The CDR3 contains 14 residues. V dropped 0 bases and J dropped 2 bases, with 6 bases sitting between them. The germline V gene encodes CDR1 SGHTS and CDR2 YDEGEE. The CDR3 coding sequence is TGTGCCAGCAGCTTGGTGGGTTCCAAAAACATTCAGTACTTC. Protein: CASSLVGSKNIQYF.

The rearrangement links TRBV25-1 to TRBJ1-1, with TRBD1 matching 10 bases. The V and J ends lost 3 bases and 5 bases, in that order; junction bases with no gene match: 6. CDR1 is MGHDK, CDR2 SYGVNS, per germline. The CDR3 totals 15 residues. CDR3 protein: CASSEPRTGGTEAFF. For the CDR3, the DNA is TGTGCCAGCAGTGAGCCTAGGACAGGGGGGACTGAAGCTTTCTTT.

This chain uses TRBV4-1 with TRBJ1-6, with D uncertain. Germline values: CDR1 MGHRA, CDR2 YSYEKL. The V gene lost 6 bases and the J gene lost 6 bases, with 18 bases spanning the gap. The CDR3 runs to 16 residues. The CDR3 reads CASSTTPSTSNSPLHF. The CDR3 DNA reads TGCGCCAGCAGTACTACTCCATCCACGTCTAATTCACCCCTCCACTTT.

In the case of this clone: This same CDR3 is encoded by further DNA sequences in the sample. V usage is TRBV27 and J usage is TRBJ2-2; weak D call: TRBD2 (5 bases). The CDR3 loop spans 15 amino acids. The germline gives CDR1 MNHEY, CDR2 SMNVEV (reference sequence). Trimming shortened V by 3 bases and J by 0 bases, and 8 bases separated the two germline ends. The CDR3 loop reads CASSFSGTNTGELFF. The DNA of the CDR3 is TGTGCCAGCAGTTTCAGCGGAACGAACACCGGGGAGCTGTTTTTT.

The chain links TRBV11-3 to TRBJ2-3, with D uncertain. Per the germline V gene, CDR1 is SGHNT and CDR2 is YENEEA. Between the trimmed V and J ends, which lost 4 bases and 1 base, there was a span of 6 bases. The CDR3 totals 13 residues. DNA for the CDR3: TGTGCCAGCAGCTCCCGGGGCACAGATACGCAGTATTTT. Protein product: CASSSRGTDTQYF.

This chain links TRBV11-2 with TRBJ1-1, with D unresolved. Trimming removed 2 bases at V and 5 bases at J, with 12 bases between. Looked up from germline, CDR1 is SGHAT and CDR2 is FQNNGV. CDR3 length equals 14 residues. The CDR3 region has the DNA TGTGCCAGCAGCTTACCCGGCGGCGGGACTGAAGCTTTCTTT. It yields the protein CASSLPGGGTEAFF.

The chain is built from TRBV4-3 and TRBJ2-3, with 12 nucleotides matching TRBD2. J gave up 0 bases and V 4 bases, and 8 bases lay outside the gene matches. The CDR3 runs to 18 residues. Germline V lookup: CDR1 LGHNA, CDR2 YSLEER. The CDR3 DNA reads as TGCGCCAGCAGCCGGCGACTAGCGGGGGTGGGTAGCACAGATACGCAGTATTTT. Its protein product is CASSRRLAGVGSTDTQYF.

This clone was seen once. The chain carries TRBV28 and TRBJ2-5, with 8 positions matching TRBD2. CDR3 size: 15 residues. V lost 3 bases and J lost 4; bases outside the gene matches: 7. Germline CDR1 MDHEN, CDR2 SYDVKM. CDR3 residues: CASSFTGGLGETQYF. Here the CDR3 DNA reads TGTGCCAGCAGTTTCACGGGGGGGCTGGGAGAGACCCAGTACTTC.

This chain's CDR3 is CATSRVAPKETQYF. The CDR3 DNA sequence: TGTGCCACCAGCAGAGTCGCTCCAAAAGAGACCCAGTACTTC. The V and J genes are TRBV15 and TRBJ2-5; D is unclear. There are 14 residues in the CDR3. CDR1 LNHNV and CDR2 YYDKDF come from the germline V gene (reference sequence). Trimming took off 1 base at V and 3 bases at J, with 9 bases between the two ends.

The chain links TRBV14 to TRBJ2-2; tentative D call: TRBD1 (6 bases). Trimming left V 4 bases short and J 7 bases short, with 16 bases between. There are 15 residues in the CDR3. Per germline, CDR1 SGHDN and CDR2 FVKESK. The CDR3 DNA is TGTGCCAGCAGCCCCGGACAGAACCGGGTCGGGGAGCTGTTTTTT. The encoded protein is CASSPGQNRVGELFF.

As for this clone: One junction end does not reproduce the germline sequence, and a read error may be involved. The CDR3 is CASSQDLRRLGKGGPNVLTF. CDR3 DNA sequence: TGCGCCAGCAGCCAAGATTTAAGGCGCCTCGGGAAGGGTGGGCCCAACGTCCTGACTTTC. The V and J genes are TRBV4-3 and TRBJ2-6; D is perhaps TRBD2 (5 bases). Germline V gives CDR1 LGHNA, CDR2 YSLEER. The CDR3 loop spans 20 amino acids.